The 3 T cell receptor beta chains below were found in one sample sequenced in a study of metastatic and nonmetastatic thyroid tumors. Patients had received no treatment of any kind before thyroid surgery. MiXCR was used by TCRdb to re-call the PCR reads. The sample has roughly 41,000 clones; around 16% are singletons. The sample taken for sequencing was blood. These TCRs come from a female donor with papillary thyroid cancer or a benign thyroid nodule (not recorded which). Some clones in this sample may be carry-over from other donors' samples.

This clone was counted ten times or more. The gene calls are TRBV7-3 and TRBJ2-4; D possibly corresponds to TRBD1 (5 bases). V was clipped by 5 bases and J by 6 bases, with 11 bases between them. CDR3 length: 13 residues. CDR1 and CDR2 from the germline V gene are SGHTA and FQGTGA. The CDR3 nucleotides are TGTGCCAGCAGCGCACATACAGGAAACATTCAGTACTTC. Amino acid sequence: CASSAHTGNIQYF.

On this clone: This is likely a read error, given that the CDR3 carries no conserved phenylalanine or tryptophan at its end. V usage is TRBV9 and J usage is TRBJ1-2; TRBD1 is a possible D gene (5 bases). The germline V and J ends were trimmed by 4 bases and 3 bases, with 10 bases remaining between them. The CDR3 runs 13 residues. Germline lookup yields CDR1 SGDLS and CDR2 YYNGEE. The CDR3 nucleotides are TGTGCCAGCAGCTCCGGGGGTGACTATGGCTACACCTCC. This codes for CASSSGGDYGYTS.

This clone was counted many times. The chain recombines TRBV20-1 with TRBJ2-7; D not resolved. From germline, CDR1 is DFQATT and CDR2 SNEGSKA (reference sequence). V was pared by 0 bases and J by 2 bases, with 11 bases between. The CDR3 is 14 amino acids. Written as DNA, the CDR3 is TGCAGTGCTAGAGATTTCGACCTCCCCTACGAGCAGTACTTC. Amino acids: CSARDFDLPYEQYF.